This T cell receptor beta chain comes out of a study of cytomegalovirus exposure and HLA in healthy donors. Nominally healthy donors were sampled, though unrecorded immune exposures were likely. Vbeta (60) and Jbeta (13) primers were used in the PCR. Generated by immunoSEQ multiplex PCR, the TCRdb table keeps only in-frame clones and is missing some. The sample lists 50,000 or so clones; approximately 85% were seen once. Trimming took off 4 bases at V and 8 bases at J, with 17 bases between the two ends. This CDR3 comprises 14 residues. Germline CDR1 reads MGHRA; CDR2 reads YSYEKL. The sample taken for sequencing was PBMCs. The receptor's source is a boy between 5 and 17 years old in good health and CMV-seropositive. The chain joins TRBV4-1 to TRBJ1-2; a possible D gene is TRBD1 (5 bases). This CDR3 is CASSPIYGGMGYTF. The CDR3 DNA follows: TGCGCCAGCAGCCCCATCTACGGGGGTATGGGCTACACCTTC.